This T cell receptor (beta chain) was found in a study of patients and donors after allogeneic stem cell transplantation. MiXCR, run by TCRdb on the RT-PCR reads, gives a single entry per CDR3 protein. Of about 960,000 distinct CDR3 sequences listed, over 15% are singletons. V was pared by 5 bases and J by 3 bases, with 6 bases of the junction left unmatched. The length of the CDR3 is 14 residues. Germline lookup yields CDR1 SGHRS and CDR2 YFSETQ. V gene TRBV5-1 combines with J gene TRBJ2-7; the match to TRBD2 covers 9 bases. This sequence was found in a human donor who was either an allogeneic HSCT recipient or a stem cell or donor lymphocyte infusion donor (not recorded which). It is not recorded whose cells these are; they may come from a transplant donor. The sequencing input was blood, either unsorted or a sorted T cell fraction (not recorded which). The CDR3 DNA reads as TGCGCCAGCAGTCAAGGGACTAGCTTCTACGAGCAGTACTTC. It is translated as CASSQGTSFYEQYF.